This TCR beta chain was observed in a study of blood T cells in healthy people across ages (dated by TCRdb to between 2015 and 2017). Concerning the study at large: Template switching captured roughly one uniquely barcoded TCR beta cDNA molecule per two T cells in model experiments. Using deep sequencing normalized with unique cDNA molecular identifiers, the study measured how TCR beta repertoire diversity changes with age. The donors were divided into four age groups: young (average around 16 years), middle-aged (over 35), aged (about 60) and long-lived (about 80). To avoid experimental bias, donors of different ages were randomly spread across the sequencing lanes. Using the same blood draw, the study looked at two additional independent replicas of 1 million unique cDNA reads for two donors, one aged 18 to 29 and the other aged 80 or older.

Donors were about 36 systemically healthy Caucasian individuals from Russia aged 6 to 90 years. Each donor gave 9.5 to 10 milliliters of peripheral blood, drawn into EDTA-treated Vacutainer tubes. Ficoll-Paque density-gradient centrifugation was used to isolate PBMCs, with at least 7 million per sample. Trizol reagent was used to extract total RNA from PBMCs, with at least 6 micrograms per sample. For every donor, an aliquot of PBMCs went through flow cytometry to measure the percentages of naive CD45RAhigh/CD27high T cells. Receptor amplification or capture employed 5' RACE. The listed sequencing device is Illumina HiSeq 2500. A second PCR of roughly 7 to 12 cycles was performed with a sample-barcoded 5' primer and a J-beta primer mix. A template-switch 5' adaptor carrying 12 random nucleotides introduced a unique molecular identifier onto each TCR beta cDNA molecule. At least 3 million CDR3-containing paired-end reads were obtained from each sample. First-strand cDNA synthesis was performed from all RNA using the Mint cDNA synthesis kit, with priming by a TRBC-specific oligonucleotide. After uracil-DNA glycosylase treatment, a first 18-cycle PCR used universal primers M1SS and BC2_uni_R on all cDNA. As for how the authors treated the data: For normalization, 1 million high-quality reads, each with a distinct molecular identifier, were randomly selected from each sample. Reads sharing molecular identifiers were discarded rather than binned into consensus sequences. MiTCR, with a Q25 quality threshold and the strictest error-elimination algorithm, was used for CDR3 identification, clonotype clustering and error correction. A nonparametric unseen species model using Euler transformation provided a lower-bound estimate of total TCR beta diversity. Using fastp at Q25 and MiXCR, TCRdb reprocessed the public reads and kept productive beta chains. Every entry covers one CDR3 protein and lists the most common genes and DNA from its rows. V and J calls and clone size were set by TCRdb, not the authors. The sample table lists over 1,300,000 distinct CDR3 sequences, 59% of them with a count of one. The top ten clonotypes cover roughly 6.3% of the sample.

CDR1 and CDR2 (LGHDT, YNNKEL) derive from the germline V gene (reference sequence). The CDR3 measures 15 amino acids from cysteine to phenylalanine. The read is trimmed to its CDR3 DNA, 45 bases read in frame from base 1. V lost 2 bases and J lost 6 bases; the stretch between them is 16 bases long. Points on this clonotype: Its antigen remains undetermined. Per-base quality was not reported, and no clone a single base away is much larger than it.

Summary of the overall study and its limitations: Observed TCR beta diversity correlated strongly with the percentage of naive T cells measured by flow cytometry. Because the CMV infection status of the donors was unknown, age-related changes in expanded clonotypes may potentially have been confounded. Compared with the aged group, more naive CD4+ T cells, fewer expanded clones and increased TCR diversity were shown by the long-lived group, suggesting age selection. Because profiling used bulk unsorted PBMCs, naive and antigen-experienced compartments could not be compared conclusively. Estimates of total diversity based on one million sequenced T cells were considered lower bounds and underestimates. As age increased, observed TCR beta diversity per million T cells dropped in a roughly linear way, and a significant reduction was already evident by age around 41.

Rearrangement joined TRBV3-1 to TRBJ1-2, with a tentative D gene TRBD1 over 5 matching bases. The sequenced sample was blood. The sequence was collected from a man in his late teens or twenties in good health. The nucleotide sequence reads TGTGCCAGCAGCCAATATGGGGAAGCAGGGAATGGCTACACCTTC. Its protein reads: CASSQYGEAGNGYTF.